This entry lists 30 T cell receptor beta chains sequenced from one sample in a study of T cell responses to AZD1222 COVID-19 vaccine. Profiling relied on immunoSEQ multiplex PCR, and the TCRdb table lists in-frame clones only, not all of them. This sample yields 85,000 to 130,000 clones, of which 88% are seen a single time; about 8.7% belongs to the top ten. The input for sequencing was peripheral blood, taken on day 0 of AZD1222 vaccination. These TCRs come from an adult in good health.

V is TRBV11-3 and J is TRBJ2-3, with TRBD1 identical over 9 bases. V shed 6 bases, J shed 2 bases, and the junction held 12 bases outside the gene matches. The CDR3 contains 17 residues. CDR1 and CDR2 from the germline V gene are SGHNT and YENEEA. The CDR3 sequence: CASSASWTGAPTDTQYF. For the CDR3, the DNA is TGTGCCAGCAGTGCCTCATGGACAGGGGCCCCCACAGATACGCAGTATTTT.

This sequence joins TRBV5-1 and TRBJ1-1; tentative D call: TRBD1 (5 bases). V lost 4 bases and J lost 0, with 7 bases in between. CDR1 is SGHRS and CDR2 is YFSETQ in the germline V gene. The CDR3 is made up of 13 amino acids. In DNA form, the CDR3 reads TGCGCCAGCAGCCAACAGGTGAACACTGAAGCTTTCTTT. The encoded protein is CASSQQVNTEAFF.

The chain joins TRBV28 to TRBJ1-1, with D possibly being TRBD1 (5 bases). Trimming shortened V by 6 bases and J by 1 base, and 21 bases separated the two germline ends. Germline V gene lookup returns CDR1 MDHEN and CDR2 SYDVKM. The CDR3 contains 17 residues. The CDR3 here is CASSPSRGRVKNTEAFF. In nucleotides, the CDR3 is TGTGCCAGCAGCCCCTCAAGAGGCAGGGTTAAGAACACTGAAGCTTTCTTT. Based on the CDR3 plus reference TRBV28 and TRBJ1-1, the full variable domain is DVKVTQSSRYLVKRTGEKVFLECVQDMDHENMFWYRQDPGLGLRLIYFSYDVKMKEKGDIPEGYSVSREKKERFSLILESASTNQTSMYLCASSPSRGRVKNTEAFFGQGTRLTVV.

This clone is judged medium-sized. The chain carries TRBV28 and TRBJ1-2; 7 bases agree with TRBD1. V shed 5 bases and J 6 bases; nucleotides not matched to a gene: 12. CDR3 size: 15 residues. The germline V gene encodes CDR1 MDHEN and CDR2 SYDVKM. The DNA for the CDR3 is TGTGCCAGCAGTGAACTCTTTAGGGGGCGCGATGGCTACACCTTC. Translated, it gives CASSELFRGRDGYTF.

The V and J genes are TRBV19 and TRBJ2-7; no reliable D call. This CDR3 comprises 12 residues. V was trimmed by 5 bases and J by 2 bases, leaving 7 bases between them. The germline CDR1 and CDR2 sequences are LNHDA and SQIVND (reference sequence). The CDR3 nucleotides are TGTGCCAGTAGTGGAGTACCCTACGAGCAGTACTTC. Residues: CASSGVPYEQYF.

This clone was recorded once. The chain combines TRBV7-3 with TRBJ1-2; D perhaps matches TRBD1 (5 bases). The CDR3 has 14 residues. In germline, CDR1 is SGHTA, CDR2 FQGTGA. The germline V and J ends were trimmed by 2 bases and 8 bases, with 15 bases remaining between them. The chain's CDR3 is CASSLWGGSGGYTF. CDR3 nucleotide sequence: TGTGCCAGCAGCTTATGGGGGGGAAGCGGCGGCTACACCTTC. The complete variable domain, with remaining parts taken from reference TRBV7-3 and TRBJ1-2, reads GAGVSQTPSNKVTEKGKYVELRCDPISGHTALYWYRQSLGQGPEFLIYFQGTGAADDSGLPNDRFFAVRPEGSVSTLKIQRTERGDSAVYLCASSLWGGSGGYTFGSGTRLTVV.

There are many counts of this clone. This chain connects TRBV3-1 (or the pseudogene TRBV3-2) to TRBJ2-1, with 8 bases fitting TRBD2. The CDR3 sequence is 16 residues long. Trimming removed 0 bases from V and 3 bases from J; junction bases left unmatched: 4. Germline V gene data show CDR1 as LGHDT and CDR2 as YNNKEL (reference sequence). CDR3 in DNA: TGTGCCAGCAGCCAAGAGCAGCGGGAGCTCTACAATGAGCAGTTCTTC. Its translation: CASSQEQRELYNEQFF.

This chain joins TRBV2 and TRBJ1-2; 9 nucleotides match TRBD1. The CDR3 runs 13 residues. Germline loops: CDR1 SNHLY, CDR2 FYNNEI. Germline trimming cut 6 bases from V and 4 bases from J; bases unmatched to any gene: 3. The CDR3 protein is CASSGQGTYGYTF. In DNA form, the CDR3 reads TGTGCCAGCAGCGGACAGGGGACCTATGGCTACACCTTC. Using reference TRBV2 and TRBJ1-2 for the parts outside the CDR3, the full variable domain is EPEVTQTPSHQVTQMGQEVILRCVPISNHLYFYWYRQILGQKVEFLVSFYNNEISEKSEIFDDQFSVERPDGSNFTLKIRSTKLEDSAMYFCASSGQGTYGYTFGSGTRLTVV.

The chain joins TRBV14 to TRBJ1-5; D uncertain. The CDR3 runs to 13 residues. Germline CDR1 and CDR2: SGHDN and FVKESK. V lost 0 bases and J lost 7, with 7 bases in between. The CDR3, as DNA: TGTGCCAGCAGCCAAGATCTTCGGCAGCCCCAGCATTTT. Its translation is CASSQDLRQPQHF.

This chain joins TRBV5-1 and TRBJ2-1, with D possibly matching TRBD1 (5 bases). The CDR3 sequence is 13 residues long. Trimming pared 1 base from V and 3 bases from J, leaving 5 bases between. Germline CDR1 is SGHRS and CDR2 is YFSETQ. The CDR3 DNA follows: TGCGCCAGCAGCTTGAGGGGCTACAATGAGCAGTTCTTC. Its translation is CASSLRGYNEQFF.

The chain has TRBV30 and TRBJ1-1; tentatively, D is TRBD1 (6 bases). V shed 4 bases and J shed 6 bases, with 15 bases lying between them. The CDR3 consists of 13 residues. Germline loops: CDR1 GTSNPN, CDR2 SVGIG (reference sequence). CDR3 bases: TGTGCCTGGACCCAGGGGTATTTGGCTGAAGCTTTCTTT. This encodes CAWTQGYLAEAFF.

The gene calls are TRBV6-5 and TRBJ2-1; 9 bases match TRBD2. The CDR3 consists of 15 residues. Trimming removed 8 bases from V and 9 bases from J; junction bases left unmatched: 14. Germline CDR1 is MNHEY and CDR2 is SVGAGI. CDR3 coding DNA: TGTGCCAGCGGCTCTCCTAGCGGGGTATCTGGTGAGCAGTTCTTC. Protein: CASGSPSGVSGEQFF.

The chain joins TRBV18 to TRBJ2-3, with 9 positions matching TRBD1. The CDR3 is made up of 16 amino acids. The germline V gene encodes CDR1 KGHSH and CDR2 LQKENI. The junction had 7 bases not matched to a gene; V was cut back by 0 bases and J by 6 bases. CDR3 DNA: TGTGCCAGCTCACCACCCTCCGGGACAGGGATGGATACGCAGTATTTT. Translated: CASSPPSGTGMDTQYF.

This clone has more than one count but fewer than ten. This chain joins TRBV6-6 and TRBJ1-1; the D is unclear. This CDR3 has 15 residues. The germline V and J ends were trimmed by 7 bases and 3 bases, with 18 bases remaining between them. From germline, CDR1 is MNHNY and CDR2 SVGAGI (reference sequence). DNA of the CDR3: TGTGCCAGCACTCACCCAGGCTCTGGGGACACTGAAGCTTTCTTT. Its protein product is CASTHPGSGDTEAFF.

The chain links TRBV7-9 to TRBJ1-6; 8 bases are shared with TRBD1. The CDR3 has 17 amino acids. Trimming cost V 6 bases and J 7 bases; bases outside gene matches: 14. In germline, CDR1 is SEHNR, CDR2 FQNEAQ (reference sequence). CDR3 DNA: TGTGCCAGCAGGTCCAGAGGACAGGGAGAGGGGAATTCACCCCTCCACTTT. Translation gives CASRSRGQGEGNSPLHF. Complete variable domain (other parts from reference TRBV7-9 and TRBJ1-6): DTGVSQNPRHKITKRGQNVTFRCDPISEHNRLYWYRQTLGQGPEFLTYFQNEAQLEKSRLLSDRFSAERPKGSFSTLEIQRTEQGDSAMYLCASRSRGQGEGNSPLHFGNGTRLTVT.

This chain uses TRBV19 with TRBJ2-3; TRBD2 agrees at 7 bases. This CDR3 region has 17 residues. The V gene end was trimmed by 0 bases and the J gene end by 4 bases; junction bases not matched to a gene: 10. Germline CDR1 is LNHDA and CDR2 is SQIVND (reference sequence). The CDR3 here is CASSIDLWASGSDTQYF. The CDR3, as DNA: TGTGCCAGTAGTATAGATCTATGGGCTAGCGGCTCAGATACGCAGTATTTT.

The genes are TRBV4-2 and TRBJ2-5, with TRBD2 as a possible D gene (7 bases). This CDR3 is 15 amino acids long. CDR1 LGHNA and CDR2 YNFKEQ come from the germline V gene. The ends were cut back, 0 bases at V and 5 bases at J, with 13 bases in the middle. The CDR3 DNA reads TGTGCCAGCAGCCAAGATTTGGGAGGGGGGGAGACCCAGTACTTC. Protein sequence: CASSQDLGGGETQYF.

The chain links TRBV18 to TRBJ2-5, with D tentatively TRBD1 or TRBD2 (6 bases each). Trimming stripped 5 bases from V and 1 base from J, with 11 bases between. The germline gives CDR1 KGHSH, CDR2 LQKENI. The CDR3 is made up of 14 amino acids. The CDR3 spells CASSGGLPQETQYF. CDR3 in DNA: TGTGCCAGCTCAGGGGGGCTTCCCCAAGAGACCCAGTACTTC.

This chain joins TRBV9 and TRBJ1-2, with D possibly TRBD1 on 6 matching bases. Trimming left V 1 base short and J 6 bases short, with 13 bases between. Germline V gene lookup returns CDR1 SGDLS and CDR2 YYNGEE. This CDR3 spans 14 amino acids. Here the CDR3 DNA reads TGTGCCAGCAGCGTACGTCTCGGACAGAATGGCTACACCTTC. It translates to CASSVRLGQNGYTF.

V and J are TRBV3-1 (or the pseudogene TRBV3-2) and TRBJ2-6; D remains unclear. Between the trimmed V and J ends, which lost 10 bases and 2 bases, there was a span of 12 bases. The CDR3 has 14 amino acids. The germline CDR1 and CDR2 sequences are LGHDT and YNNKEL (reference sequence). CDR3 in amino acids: CANPLGTGANVLTF. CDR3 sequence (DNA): TGTGCCAACCCCCTGGGGACTGGGGCCAACGTCCTGACTTTC.

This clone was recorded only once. In DNA, the CDR3 is TGTGCCAGCAGTACGGGACAGGGGTATGGCTACACCTTC. Translation gives CASSTGQGYGYTF. The V call is TRBV6-5, the J call TRBJ1-2; TRBD1 matches 10 bases. Germline V gene data show CDR1 as MNHEY and CDR2 as SVGAGI. The CDR3 contains 13 residues. Trimming took 5 bases from V and 5 from J; bases not matched to a gene: 2.

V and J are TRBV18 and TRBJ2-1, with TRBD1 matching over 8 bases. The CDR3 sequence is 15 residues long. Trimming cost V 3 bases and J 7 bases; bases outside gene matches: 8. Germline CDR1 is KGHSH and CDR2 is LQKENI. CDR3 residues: CASSPMQGAGNEQFF. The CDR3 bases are TGTGCCAGCTCACCTATGCAGGGGGCAGGTAATGAGCAGTTCTTC.

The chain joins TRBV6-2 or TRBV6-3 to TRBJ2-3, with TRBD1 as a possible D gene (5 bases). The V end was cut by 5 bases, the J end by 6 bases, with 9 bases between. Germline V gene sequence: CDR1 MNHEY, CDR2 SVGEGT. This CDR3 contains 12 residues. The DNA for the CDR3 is TGTGCCAGCAGTCTAGGGGCGGATACGCAGTATTTT. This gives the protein CASSLGADTQYF.

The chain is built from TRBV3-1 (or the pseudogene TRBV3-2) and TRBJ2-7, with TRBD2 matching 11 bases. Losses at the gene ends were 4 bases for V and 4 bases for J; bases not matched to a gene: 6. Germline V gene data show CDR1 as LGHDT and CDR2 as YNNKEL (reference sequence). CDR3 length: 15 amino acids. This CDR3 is CASSLTSGGWYEQYF. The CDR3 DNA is TGTGCCAGCAGCCTAACTAGCGGGGGTTGGTACGAGCAGTACTTC.

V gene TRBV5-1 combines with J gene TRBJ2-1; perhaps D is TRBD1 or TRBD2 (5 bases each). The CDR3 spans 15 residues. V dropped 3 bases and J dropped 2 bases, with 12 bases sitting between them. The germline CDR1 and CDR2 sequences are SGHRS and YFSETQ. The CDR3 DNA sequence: TGCGCCAGCAGCTGGGATGGGGGTCCCTACAATGAGCAGTTCTTC. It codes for CASSWDGGPYNEQFF. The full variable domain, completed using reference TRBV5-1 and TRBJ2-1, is KAGVTQTPRYLIKTRGQQVTLSCSPISGHRSVSWYQQTPGQGLQFLFEYFSETQRNKGNFPGRFSGRQFSNSRSEMNVSTLELGDSALYLCASSWDGGPYNEQFFGPGTRLTVL.

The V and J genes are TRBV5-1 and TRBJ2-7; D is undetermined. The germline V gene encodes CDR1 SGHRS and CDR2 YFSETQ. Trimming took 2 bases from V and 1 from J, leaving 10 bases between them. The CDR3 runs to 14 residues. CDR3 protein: CASSFGVGSYEQYF. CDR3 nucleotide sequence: TGCGCCAGCAGCTTTGGTGTGGGTTCCTACGAGCAGTACTTC.

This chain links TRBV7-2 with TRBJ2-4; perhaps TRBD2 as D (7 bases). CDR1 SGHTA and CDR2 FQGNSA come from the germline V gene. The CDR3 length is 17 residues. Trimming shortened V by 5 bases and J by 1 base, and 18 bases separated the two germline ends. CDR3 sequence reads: CASSGRGGALAKNIQYF. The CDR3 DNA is TGTGCCAGCAGCGGCAGAGGGGGGGCGCTGGCCAAAAACATTCAGTACTTC.

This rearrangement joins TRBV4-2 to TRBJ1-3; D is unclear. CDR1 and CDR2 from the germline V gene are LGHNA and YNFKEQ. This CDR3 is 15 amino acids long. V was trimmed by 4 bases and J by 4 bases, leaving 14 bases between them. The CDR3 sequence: CASSRKRRTGNTIYF. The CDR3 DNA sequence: TGTGCCAGCAGCCGAAAGAGGAGGACGGGAAACACCATATATTTT.

The CDR3 sequence: CASSLAQGWNQPQHF. The CDR3 DNA is TGTGCCAGCAGCTTGGCGCAGGGCTGGAATCAGCCCCAGCATTTT. The chain joins TRBV5-5 to TRBJ1-5, with D perhaps TRBD1 (5 bases). Trimming shortened V by 0 bases and J by 4 bases, and 11 bases separated the two germline ends. CDR1 and CDR2 (germline): SGHKS, YYEKEE (reference sequence). CDR3 length equals 15 residues.

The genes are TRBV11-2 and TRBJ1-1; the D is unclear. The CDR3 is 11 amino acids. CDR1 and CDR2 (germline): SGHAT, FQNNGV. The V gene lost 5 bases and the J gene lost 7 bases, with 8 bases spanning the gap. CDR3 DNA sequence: TGTGCCAGCAGCCTCTGGGGTGAAGCTTTCTTT. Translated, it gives CASSLWGEAFF. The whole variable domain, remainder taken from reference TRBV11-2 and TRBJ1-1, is EAGVAQSPRYKIIEKRQSVAFWCNPISGHATLYWYQQILGQGPKLLIQFQNNGVVDDSQLPKDRFSAERLKGVDSTLKIQPAKLEDSAVYLCASSLWGEAFFGQGTRLTVV.